Below, one T cell receptor (beta chain) is given with its context. What it binds is not known. PCR primers comprised 60 Vbeta and 13 Jbeta primers. The protocol was immunoSEQ multiplex PCR, while the TCRdb copy is restricted to in-frame clones and leaves out a portion. The data show around 120,000 clones, with around 78% seen just once and 3.3% held by the top ten. The data belong to a study of cytomegalovirus exposure and HLA in healthy donors. Study-wide points: Per a prior analysis, the majority of TCR beta V segments were productive roughly 87% or roughly 30% of the time. The classifier reportedly diagnosed cytomegalovirus status with high sensitivity and specificity. Rarity characterized most TCR sequences, yet some public TCRs appeared in many donors.

CDR1 is MNHEY, CDR2 SMNVEV, per germline (reference sequence). There are 15 residues in the CDR3. V dropped 4 bases and J dropped 12 bases, with 22 bases sitting between them. J is TRBJ2-1 and V is TRBV27; the D gene is possibly TRBD1 (5 bases). The specimen was PBMCs. This clonotype was sampled from a woman aged 30 to 39 in good health and CMV-seropositive. CDR3 coding DNA: TGTGCCAGCAGTTCCCGCACGACAGCCCAGACCTCGCAGTTCTTC. This codes for CASSSRTTAQTSQFF.